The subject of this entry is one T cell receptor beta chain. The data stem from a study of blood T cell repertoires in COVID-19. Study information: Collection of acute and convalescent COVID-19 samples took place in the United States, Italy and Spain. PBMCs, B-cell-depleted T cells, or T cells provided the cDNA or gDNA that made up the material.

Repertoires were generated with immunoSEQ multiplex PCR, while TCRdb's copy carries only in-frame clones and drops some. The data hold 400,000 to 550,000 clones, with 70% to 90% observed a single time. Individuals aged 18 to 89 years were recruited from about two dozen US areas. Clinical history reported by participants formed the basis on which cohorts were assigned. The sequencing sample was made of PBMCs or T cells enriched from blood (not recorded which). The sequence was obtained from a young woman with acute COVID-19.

In DNA, the CDR3 is TGTGCCAGTACCCCACGACCGGGACAGCTAGACACTGAAGCTTTCTTT. It codes for CASTPRPGQLDTEAFF. The V and J genes are TRBV19 and TRBJ1-1; 7 bases are shared with TRBD1. Germline loops: CDR1 LNHDA, CDR2 SQIVND (reference sequence). The V segment lost 7 bases and the J segment 3 bases; nucleotides outside the gene matches: 14. There are 16 residues in the CDR3.